This TCR beta chain comes out of a study of shared T cell receptors in the human thymus. The length of the CDR3 is 13 residues. CDR1 SNHLY and CDR2 FYNNEI come from the germline V gene. Between the trimmed V and J ends, which lost 9 bases and 1 base, there was a span of 9 bases. The assay was immunoSEQ multiplex PCR, and TCRdb's table has in-frame clones only and misses some. The table records hundreds of thousands of clones, approximately 87% of them present only once. The same sample was also studied in work on human thymus T cells. As reported in that work: The thymus was resected at corrective cardiac surgery. Thymic and blood repertoires appeared to carry a bias in their V and J gene usage.

The origin of this receptor is a boy under three years old with a congenital heart defect. Material for sequencing was thymocytes. The V gene is TRBV2, the J gene TRBJ2-2; D uncertain. Here the CDR3 DNA reads TGTGCCAGTTTCTCTTTGAACACCGGGGAGCTGTTTTTT. Protein: CASFSLNTGELFF.